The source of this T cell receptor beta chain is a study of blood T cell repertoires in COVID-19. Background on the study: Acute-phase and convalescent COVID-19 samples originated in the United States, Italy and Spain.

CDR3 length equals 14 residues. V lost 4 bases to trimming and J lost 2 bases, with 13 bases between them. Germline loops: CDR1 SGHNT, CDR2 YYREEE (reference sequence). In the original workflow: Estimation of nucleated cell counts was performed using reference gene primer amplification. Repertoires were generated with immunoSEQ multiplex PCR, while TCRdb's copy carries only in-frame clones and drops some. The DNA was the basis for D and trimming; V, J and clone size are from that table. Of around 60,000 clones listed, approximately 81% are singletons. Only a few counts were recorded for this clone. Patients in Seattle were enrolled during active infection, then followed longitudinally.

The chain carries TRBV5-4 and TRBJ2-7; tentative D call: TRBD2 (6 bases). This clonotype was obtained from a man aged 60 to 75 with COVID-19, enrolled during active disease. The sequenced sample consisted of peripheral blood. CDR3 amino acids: CASSPSRRAYEQYF. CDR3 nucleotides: TGTGCCAGCAGCCCTAGCAGGAGGGCCTACGAGCAGTACTTC.